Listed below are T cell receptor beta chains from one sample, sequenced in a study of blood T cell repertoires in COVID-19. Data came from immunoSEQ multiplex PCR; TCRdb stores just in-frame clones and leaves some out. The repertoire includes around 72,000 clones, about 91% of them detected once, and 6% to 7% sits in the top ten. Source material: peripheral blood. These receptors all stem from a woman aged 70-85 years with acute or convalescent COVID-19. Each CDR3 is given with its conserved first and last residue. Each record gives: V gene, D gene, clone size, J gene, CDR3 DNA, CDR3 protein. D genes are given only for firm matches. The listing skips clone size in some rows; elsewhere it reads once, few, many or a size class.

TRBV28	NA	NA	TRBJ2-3	TGTGCCAGCAGTTTACGGAGCCGGGGAAACACAGATACGCAGTATTTT	CASSLRSRGNTDTQYF
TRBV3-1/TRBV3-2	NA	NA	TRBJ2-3	TGTGCCAGCAGCCACCAGCGTACGCAGTATTTT	CASSHQRTQYF
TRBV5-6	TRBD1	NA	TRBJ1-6	TGTGCCAGCAGCCAGGACAGGGCCTCACCCCTCCACTTT	CASSQDRASPLHF
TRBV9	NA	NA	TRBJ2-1	TGTGCCAGCAGCCCGCTCGGACTTGGCTCCTACAATGAGCAGTTCTTC	CASSPLGLGSYNEQFF
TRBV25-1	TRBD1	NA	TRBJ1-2	TGTGCCAGCAGTGAATTGGGACAGGGGGGAAGTGGCTACACCTTC	CASSELGQGGSGYTF
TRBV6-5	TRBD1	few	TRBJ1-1	TGTGCCAGCAGTTACTCCCGGACAGGGAACACTGAAGCTTTCTTT	CASSYSRTGNTEAFF
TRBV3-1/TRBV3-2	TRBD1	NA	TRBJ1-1	TGTGCCAGCAGGGGGACAGGATTAATGTCTGAAGCTTTCTTT	CASRGTGLMSEAFF
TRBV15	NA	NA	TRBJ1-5	TGTGCCACCAGCAGAGATACGAGGGGCAATCAGCCCCAGCATTTT	CATSRDTRGNQPQHF
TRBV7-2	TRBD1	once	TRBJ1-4	TGTGCCAGCAGCTTAGCGCCGACAGGGGGCAACGAAAAACTGTTTTTT	CASSLAPTGGNEKLFF
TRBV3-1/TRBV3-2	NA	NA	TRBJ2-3	TGTGCCAGCAGCCAAGTAGTAGATACGCAGTATTTT	CASSQVVDTQYF
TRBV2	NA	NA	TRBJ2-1	TGTGCCAGCAGCCGCTATCGGGGAGAGCAGTTCTTC	CASSRYRGEQFF
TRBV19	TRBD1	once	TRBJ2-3	TGTGCCAGTAAATGGAGGGGACAGGGAAGGGATACGCAGTATTTT	CASKWRGQGRDTQYF
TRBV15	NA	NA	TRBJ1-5	TGTGCCACCAGCAGATCACAAACAGGCTTCTCCGATCAGCCCCAGCATTTT	CATSRSQTGFSDQPQHF
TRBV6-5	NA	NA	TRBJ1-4	TGTGCCAGCAGGCCCGACAGGAACATTAATGAAAAACTGTTTTTT	CASRPDRNINEKLFF
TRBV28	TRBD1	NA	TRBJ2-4	TGTGCCAGCAGCCGGACAGGGACGCGGGGCCTGGCCAAAAACATTCAGTACTTC	CASSRTGTRGLAKNIQYF
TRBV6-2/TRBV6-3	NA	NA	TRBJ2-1	TGTGCCAGCAGTTACTCGTACCTTAAAGGGGGCAATGAGCAGTTCTTC	CASSYSYLKGGNEQFF
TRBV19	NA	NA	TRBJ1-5	TGTGCCAGTAGTATCTCGGATCAGCCCCAGCATTTT	CASSISDQPQHF
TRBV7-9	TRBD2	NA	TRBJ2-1	TGTGCCAGCAGCCCCCGGGGCCGGGGGGGGAGCTCCTACAATGAGCAGTTCTTC	CASSPRGRGGSSYNEQFF
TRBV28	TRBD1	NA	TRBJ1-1	TGTGCCAGCAGTCCCGGACTCAGGGGGACAGCTTTCTTT	CASSPGLRGTAFF
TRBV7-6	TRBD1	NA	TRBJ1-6	TGTGCCAGCAGCTTAGCGGGCGGACAGGATCGAGGTTCACCCCTCCACTTT	CASSLAGGQDRGSPLHF
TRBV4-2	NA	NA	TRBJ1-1	TGTGCCAGCAGCCGAGAACAGGGCGAGAACACTGAAGCTTTCTTT	CASSREQGENTEAFF
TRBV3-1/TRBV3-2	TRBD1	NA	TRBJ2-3	TGTGCCAGCAGCCACCGACAGGGTCGCGATACGCAGTATTTT	CASSHRQGRDTQYF
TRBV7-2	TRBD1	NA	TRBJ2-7	TGTGCCAGCAGCTTAGGGACAGGATCATTCTACGAGCAGTACTTC	CASSLGTGSFYEQYF
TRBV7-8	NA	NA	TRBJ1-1	TGTGCCAGCAGCTTAGAGACTATGAACACTGAAGCTTTCTTT	CASSLETMNTEAFF
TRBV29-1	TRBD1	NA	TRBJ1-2	TGCAGCGTTGTTCAGGGGGCGAATGGCTACACCTTC	CSVVQGANGYTF
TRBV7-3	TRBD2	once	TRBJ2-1	TGTGCCAGCAGTCTACTAGCGGGAGGGCGCGAGCAGTTCTTC	CASSLLAGGREQFF
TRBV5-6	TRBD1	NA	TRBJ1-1	TGTGCCAGCAGCTTGGTCACAGGGGAATCGGAAGCTTTCTTT	CASSLVTGESEAFF
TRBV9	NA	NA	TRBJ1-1	TGTGCCAGCAGCGTAGAGAGGATATACACTGAAGCTTTCTTT	CASSVERIYTEAFF
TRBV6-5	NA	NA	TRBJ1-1	TGTGCCAGCAGCCACAGACAGAACACTGAAGCTTTCTTT	CASSHRQNTEAFF
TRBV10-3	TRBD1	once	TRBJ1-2	TGTGCCATCAGTGTTTACAGGGGCACTAACTATGGCTACACCTTC	CAISVYRGTNYGYTF
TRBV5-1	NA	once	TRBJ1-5	TGCGCCAGCAGCCAAGACAGCGGCAATCAGCCCCAGCATTTT	CASSQDSGNQPQHF
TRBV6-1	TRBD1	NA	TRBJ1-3	TGTGCCAGCAGTGAATTCGGGGGACAGGGTCACTCTGGAAACACCATATATTTT	CASSEFGGQGHSGNTIYF
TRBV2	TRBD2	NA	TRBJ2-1	TGTGCCAGCAGTGAAATAGCGGGGGGGCCGGTTGAGCAGTTCTTC	CASSEIAGGPVEQFF
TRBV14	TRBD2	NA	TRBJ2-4	TGTGCCAGCAGCCAAGATGTAGCGGGAGGGTGGCGGGCCAAAAACATTCAGTACTTC	CASSQDVAGGWRAKNIQYF
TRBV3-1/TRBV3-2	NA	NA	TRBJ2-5	TGTGCCAGCAGCTCACAAGGGGGGAGGGGAATCCAGTACTTC	CASSSQGGRGIQYF